The clone carrying this T cell receptor (beta chain) was counted between two and nine times. Its antigen is still unknown. Over 95% purity was reached by all sorted populations. This record belongs to a study of beta chain features in type 1 diabetes. Whole-study results and caveats: Shorter TCRB CDR3s, moderately but significantly so, marked every one of the four CD4+ subsets in Type 1 diabetes patients.

Reverse transcribing all isolated RNA meant expressed TCRB transcripts were sequenced. Using immunoSEQ multiplex PCR, the repertoire was profiled, and TCRdb retains in-frame clones only, with some absent. The profile shows roughly 150,000 clones, roughly 8% of them singletons. V lost 4 bases, J lost 7 bases, and 10 bases lay in between. The germline CDR1 and CDR2 sequences are SGHDN and FVKESK. This CDR3 contains 13 residues. The V and J genes are TRBV14 and TRBJ2-2; tentatively, D is TRBD1 (6 bases). This receptor was identified in a young man with type 1 diabetes. Specimen: central memory CD4+ T cells from blood. In nucleotides, the CDR3 is TGTGCCAGCAGCCTACAGGGAAACGGGGAGCTGTTTTTT. Translated, it gives CASSLQGNGELFF.